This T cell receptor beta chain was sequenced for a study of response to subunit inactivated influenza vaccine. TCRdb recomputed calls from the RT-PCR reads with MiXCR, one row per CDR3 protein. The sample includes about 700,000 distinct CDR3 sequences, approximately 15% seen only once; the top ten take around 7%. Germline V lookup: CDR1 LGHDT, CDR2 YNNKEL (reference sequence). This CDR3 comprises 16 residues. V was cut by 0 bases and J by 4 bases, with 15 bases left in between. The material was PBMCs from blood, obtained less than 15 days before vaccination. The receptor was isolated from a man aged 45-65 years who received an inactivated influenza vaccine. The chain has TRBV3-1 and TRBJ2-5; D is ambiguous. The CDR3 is CASSQDVPRRRETQYF. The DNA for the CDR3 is TGTGCCAGCAGCCAAGATGTACCTAGGCGGCGAGAGACCCAGTACTTC.